Below, 14 T cell receptor beta chains from the same sample are listed, as sequenced in a study of long-term antiretroviral therapy in people with HIV. The run of the v3.0 immunoSEQ assay was at survey level. The method was immunoSEQ multiplex PCR; TCRdb's version includes in-frame clones alone and lacks a portion of them. The sample yields around 30,000 clones, 78% seen once. This sample comprised unsorted PBMCs, obtained 1.5 years before starting antiretroviral therapy. The receptor source for this set is a man in his late teens or twenties with HIV.

The gene calls are TRBV2 and TRBJ1-4, with 7 bases identical to TRBD1. V was pared by 8 bases and J by 0 bases, with 6 bases of the junction left unmatched. Germline loops: CDR1 SNHLY, CDR2 FYNNEI. This CDR3 is built from 15 residues. The CDR3 sequence is CASVRTGPTNEKLFF. As DNA, the CDR3 is TGTGCCAGCGTTCGGACAGGACCAACTAATGAAAAACTGTTTTTT.

This clone has a single count. The chain is built from TRBV10-3 and TRBJ2-7, with 11 bases identical to TRBD2. This CDR3 is 16 amino acids long. Losses at the gene ends were 0 bases for V and 4 bases for J; bases not matched to a gene: 5. Germline V gives CDR1 ENHRY, CDR2 SYGVKD. Here the CDR3 DNA reads TGTGCCATCAGTGAGTCAGGGTCTAGCGGGAGGTACGAGCAGTACTTC. Translation: CAISESGSSGRYEQYF.

The V and J genes are TRBV6-1 and TRBJ2-5; 8 bases fit TRBD1. This CDR3 comprises 17 residues. V shed 4 bases and J 5 bases; nucleotides not matched to a gene: 15. Per germline, CDR1 MNHNS and CDR2 SASEGT. CDR3 in amino acids: CASSGLLARGLGETQYF. The CDR3 nucleotides are TGTGCCAGCAGTGGACTTTTAGCCAGGGGGCTCGGGGAGACCCAGTACTTC.

This clone was counted between two and nine times. V and J are TRBV4-1 and TRBJ1-6; possible D gene TRBD1, 5 bases. There are 15 residues in the CDR3. V shed 5 bases and J shed 6 bases, with 14 bases lying between them. Germline values: CDR1 MGHRA, CDR2 YSYEKL. The CDR3 DNA sequence: TGCGCCAGCAGCTCACGGGGCAGCTTTAATTCACCCCTCCACTTT. Translating gives CASSSRGSFNSPLHF.

The chain combines TRBV5-1 with TRBJ2-3, with a possible D match to TRBD2 (6 bases). Germline lookup yields CDR1 SGHRS and CDR2 YFSETQ. Trimming pared 2 bases from V and 5 bases from J, leaving 12 bases between. The CDR3 runs to 14 residues. The CDR3 coding sequence is TGCGCCAGCAGCTTTGGGGGGTTTGTAGATACGCAGTATTTT. It yields the protein CASSFGGFVDTQYF.

The genes are TRBV29-1 and TRBJ2-7; D ambiguous. Per germline, CDR1 SQVTM and CDR2 ANQGSEA. The CDR3 totals 11 residues. The V and J ends lost 6 bases and 2 bases respectively, with 8 bases between them. CDR3 protein: CSVGRTYEQYF. CDR3 DNA: TGCAGCGTGGGCAGAACCTACGAGCAGTACTTC.

The chain has TRBV5-5 and TRBJ1-2; TRBD1 is a possible D gene (6 bases). The CDR3 length is 17 residues. Trimming left V 2 bases short and J 0 bases short, with 17 bases between. Germline V lookup: CDR1 SGHKS, CDR2 YYEKEE (reference sequence). The CDR3 DNA reads as TGTGCCAGCAGCTTCCAATATAGGGACACCCCTAACTATGGCTACACCTTC. The encoded protein is CASSFQYRDTPNYGYTF. Based on the CDR3 plus reference TRBV5-5 and TRBJ1-2, the full variable domain is DAGVTQSPTHLIKTRGQQVTLRCSPISGHKSVSWYQQVLGQGPQFIFQYYEKEERGRGNFPDRFSARQFPNYSSELNVNALLLGDSALYLCASSFQYRDTPNYGYTFGSGTRLTVV.

V is TRBV23-1 and J is TRBJ2-1; no firm D call. TRBV23-1 is recorded as an ORF, its role being uncertain. The CDR3 spans 12 residues. Trimming left V 6 bases short and J 4 bases short, with 7 bases between. In DNA form, the CDR3 reads TGCGCCAGCAGGGGCTCGTACAATGAGCAGTTCTTC. It yields the protein CASRGSYNEQFF.

The gene calls are TRBV7-9 and TRBJ2-2, with TRBD2 identical over 10 bases. This CDR3 contains 16 residues. V was pared by 6 bases and J by 5 bases, with 9 bases of the junction left unmatched. Germline CDR1 and CDR2: SEHNR and FQNEAQ (reference sequence). The CDR3 loop is CASRPLAGEITGELFF. The CDR3 bases are TGTGCCAGCAGGCCGCTAGCGGGAGAAATAACCGGGGAGCTGTTTTTT. Drawing the rest from reference TRBV7-9 and TRBJ2-2, the complete variable domain is DTGVSQNPRHKITKRGQNVTFRCDPISEHNRLYWYRQTLGQGPEFLTYFQNEAQLEKSRLLSDRFSAERPKGSFSTLEIQRTEQGDSAMYLCASRPLAGEITGELFFGEGSRLTVL.

The chain recombines TRBV7-9 with TRBJ2-1; D is uncertain. Between the trimmed V and J ends, which lost 5 bases and 7 bases, there was a span of 12 bases. Germline CDR1 and CDR2: SEHNR and FQNEAQ (reference sequence). This CDR3 region has 13 residues. CDR3 in DNA: TGTGCCAGCAGCCGACCGGTTACGAATGAGCAGTTCTTC. Protein: CASSRPVTNEQFF.

This clone was counted a few times. The chain carries TRBV9 and TRBJ2-7; perhaps TRBD2 as D (6 bases). This CDR3 contains 15 residues. Looked up from germline, CDR1 is SGDLS and CDR2 is YYNGEE. The V gene lost 4 bases and the J gene lost 6 bases, with 20 bases spanning the gap. The CDR3 loop is CASSPSGTVRAEQYF. DNA for the CDR3: TGTGCCAGCAGCCCATCCGGGACTGTTCGCGCCGAGCAGTACTTC.

This chain connects TRBV14 to TRBJ2-1; D might be TRBD2 (7 bases). Trimming took off 4 bases at V and 9 bases at J, with 13 bases between the two ends. The CDR3 contains 13 residues. Germline V gives CDR1 SGHDN, CDR2 FVKESK. DNA for the CDR3: TGTGCCAGCAGCCCCCTAGGGGGGGCTGAGCAGTTCTTC. The encoded protein is CASSPLGGAEQFF.

The chain is built from TRBV2 and TRBJ2-7, with TRBD1 matching over 7 bases. The CDR3 covers 14 residues. The ends lost 2 bases at V and 4 bases at J; junction bases unmatched: 5. Germline loops: CDR1 SNHLY, CDR2 FYNNEI. CDR3 DNA: TGTGCCAGCAGTGAAACCGGACAGGTTTACGAGCAGTACTTC. Its translation: CASSETGQVYEQYF.

This chain connects TRBV5-1 to TRBJ1-1, with a possible D match to TRBD1 (5 bases). V was cut by 2 bases and J by 8 bases, with 19 bases left in between. Germline CDR1 reads SGHRS; CDR2 reads YFSETQ. This CDR3 region has 15 residues. The CDR3 DNA reads as TGCGCCAGCAGCTTAGGGATTGGGGGATCAGAAGAAGCTTTCTTT. The encoded protein is CASSLGIGGSEEAFF.